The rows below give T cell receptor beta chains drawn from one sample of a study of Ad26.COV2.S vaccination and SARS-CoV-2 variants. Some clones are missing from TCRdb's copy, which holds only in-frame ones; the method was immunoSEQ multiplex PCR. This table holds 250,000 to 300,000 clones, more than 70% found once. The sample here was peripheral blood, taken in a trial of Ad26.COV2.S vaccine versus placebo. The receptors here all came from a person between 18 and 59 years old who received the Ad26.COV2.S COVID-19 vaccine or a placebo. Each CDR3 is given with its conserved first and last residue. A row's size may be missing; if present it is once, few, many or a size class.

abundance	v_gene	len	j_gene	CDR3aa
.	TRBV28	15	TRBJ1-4	CASSLRGQGPEKLFF
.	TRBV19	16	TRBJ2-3	CASSIRGGADTDTQYF
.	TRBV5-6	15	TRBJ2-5	CASSLGTEAGETQYF
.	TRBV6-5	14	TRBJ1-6	CASSQQGGNSPLHF
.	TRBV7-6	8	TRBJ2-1	CASIEQFF
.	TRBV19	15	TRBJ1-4	CASRQPGGSEEKLFF
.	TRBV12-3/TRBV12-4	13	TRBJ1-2	CASSSQRRERYTF
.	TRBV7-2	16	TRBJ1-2	CASSLGQGAPGYGYTF
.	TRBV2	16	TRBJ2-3	CASSLAGGLSTDTQYF
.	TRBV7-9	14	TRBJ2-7	CASSAGQGIDEQYF
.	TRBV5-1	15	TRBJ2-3	CASLQRGESTDTQYF
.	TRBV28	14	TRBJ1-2	CASSFGGRGQGYTF
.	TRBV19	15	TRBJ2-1	CASSIRTARGDEQFF
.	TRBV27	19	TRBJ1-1	CASSPFQNRDRGLWTEAFF
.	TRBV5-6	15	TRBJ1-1	CASSPRQGKSTEAFF
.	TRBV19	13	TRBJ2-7	CASSTGNSYEQYF
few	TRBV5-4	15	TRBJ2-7	CASSLGRSGKSEQYF
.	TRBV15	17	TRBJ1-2	CATSRDSFGGRSYGYTF
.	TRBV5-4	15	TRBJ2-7	CASSSRGGSPYEQYF
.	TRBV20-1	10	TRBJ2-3	CSAQVGTQYF
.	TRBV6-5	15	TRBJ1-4	CASSYSGQSNEKLFF
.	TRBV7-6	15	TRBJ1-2	CASSPTPGLNYGYTF
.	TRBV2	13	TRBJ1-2	CASSEDRDHGYTF
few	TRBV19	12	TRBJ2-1	CASRNPGNEQFF